Shown below are 12 T cell receptor beta chains from a single sample sequenced in a study of lymphopenia after photon versus proton radiotherapy (dated by TCRdb to between 2018 and 2021). The protocol used for the library was the immunoSEQ multiplex PCR assay. Held by TCRdb, this immuneACCESS table contains in-frame sequences only and omits some clones. Under half of the omission traces to an unresolved V gene where checked; the cause of the rest is unknown. The sample profile shows around 150,000 clones; approximately 91% of them were found once. Together, the top ten hold about 4.4% of the sample. The input for sequencing was peripheral blood, taken from a patient treated with photon-based radiotherapy. The receptors were gathered from a man in his fifties with gastric cancer.

V and J are TRBV6-5 and TRBJ2-7; TRBD2 agrees at 8 bases. This CDR3 is 11 amino acids long. Germline trimming cut 5 bases from V and 7 bases from J; bases unmatched to any gene: 1. Germline loops: CDR1 MNHEY, CDR2 SVGAGI. CDR3 DNA sequence: TGTGCCAGCAGTGTAGCGGGGGAGCAGTACTTC. Translated: CASSVAGEQYF.

The chain has TRBV6-1 and TRBJ2-6, with D unclear. Trimming stripped 11 bases from V and 2 bases from J, with 16 bases between. Germline V gene lookup returns CDR1 MNHNS and CDR2 SASEGT. There are 15 residues in the CDR3. DNA of the CDR3: TGTGCCGGATTTGCTGGTGGCGCTGGGGCCAACGTCCTGACTTTC. Amino acid sequence: CAGFAGGAGANVLTF.

The chain has TRBV15 and TRBJ2-6; D is unclear. Trimming removed 4 bases from V and 1 base from J, with 8 bases in between. Per the germline V gene, CDR1 is LNHNV and CDR2 is YYDKDF (reference sequence). This CDR3 is built from 15 residues. This CDR3 is CATSTPKSGANVLTF. The CDR3 region has the DNA TGTGCCACCAGCACTCCAAAGTCTGGGGCCAACGTCCTGACTTTC.

The V gene is TRBV7-7, the J gene TRBJ1-2, with D possibly TRBD1 on 5 matching bases. With 2 bases removed from V and 6 bases from J, the gap between germline ends came to 19 bases. The germline CDR1 and CDR2 sequences are SSHAT and FNYEAQ (reference sequence). CDR3 length equals 16 residues. Here the CDR3 reads CASSLTQWEGVDGYTF. The CDR3 DNA reads TGTGCCAGCAGCTTAACACAGTGGGAAGGGGTGGATGGCTACACCTTC.

The chain links TRBV9 to TRBJ2-2; 10 bases are shared with TRBD2. This CDR3 has 14 amino acids. V lost 3 bases and J lost 6; bases outside the gene matches: 2. Per germline, CDR1 SGDLS and CDR2 YYNGEE. For the CDR3, the DNA is TGTGCCAGCAGCGACGGGACTAGCGCCGGGGAGCTGTTTTTT. This gives the protein CASSDGTSAGELFF.

This chain connects TRBV28 to TRBJ1-1, with D possibly being TRBD1 (5 bases). CDR1 MDHEN and CDR2 SYDVKM come from the germline V gene. The CDR3 is made up of 15 amino acids. V was clipped by 7 bases and J by 0 bases, with 15 bases between them. CDR3 bases: TGTGCCAGCACCCAGAGGGACTTCATGAACACTGAAGCTTTCTTT. It specifies CASTQRDFMNTEAFF.

V and J are TRBV19 and TRBJ2-7, with 8 bases lining up with TRBD2. V lost 6 bases to trimming and J lost 1 base; unmatched junction nucleotides: 5. The CDR3 extends over 14 amino acids. In germline, CDR1 is LNHDA, CDR2 SQIVND (reference sequence). The CDR3 protein is CASSPSGPSYEQYF. CDR3 nucleotides: TGTGCCAGTAGCCCTAGCGGGCCTTCCTACGAGCAGTACTTC.

This clone is a singleton in its sample. The chain carries TRBV21-1 and TRBJ1-1. TRBV21-1 counts as a pseudogene. The CDR3 sequence is 15 residues long. CDR3 coding DNA: TGTGCCAGCAGCTTCCAACCCAGACGGGACACTGAAGCTTTCTTT. It codes for CASSFQPRRDTEAFF.

The chain couples TRBV11-2 to TRBJ1-2; D not certain. V lost 3 bases and J lost 1, with 12 bases in between. The germline gives CDR1 SGHAT, CDR2 FQNNGV. This CDR3 contains 15 residues. CDR3 DNA sequence: TGTGCCAGCAGCTTGGATCACGCAGTTAACTATGGCTACACCTTC. Its translation: CASSLDHAVNYGYTF.

V gene TRBV13 combines with J gene TRBJ2-5, with 14 bases fitting TRBD2. The CDR3 covers 16 residues. In germline, CDR1 is PRHDT, CDR2 FYEKMQ (reference sequence). V dropped 4 bases and J dropped 4; count of bases not matched to a gene: 5. The CDR3 region is CASSSRLAGGLETQYF. The CDR3, as DNA: TGTGCCAGCAGCTCACGACTAGCGGGAGGGCTAGAGACCCAGTACTTC.

The genes are TRBV30 and TRBJ2-3; TRBD2 matches at 9 bases. The CDR3 has 16 amino acids. Per germline, CDR1 GTSNPN and CDR2 SVGIG (reference sequence). Trimming at V came to 0 bases and at J to 2 bases, leaving 6 bases not matched to a gene. CDR3 nucleotide sequence: TGTGCCTGGAGTGTAGGGCTAGCGGGACCCACAGATACGCAGTATTTT. Its protein product is CAWSVGLAGPTDTQYF.

This chain joins TRBV30 and TRBJ2-1, with D hard to call. V gave up 2 bases and J gave up 3 bases, with 26 bases separating them. CDR3 length: 19 amino acids. Germline V gene sequence: CDR1 GTSNPN, CDR2 SVGIG (reference sequence). The CDR3, as DNA: TGTGCCTGGAGTCCCTCCGCAGGTCGGCAGGAAATCATCTACAATGAGCAGTTCTTC. Its translation: CAWSPSAGRQEIIYNEQFF.